This entry features one T cell receptor beta chain sequence. Its antigen is unknown. CD45RO-negative CD8 cells positively selected for CCR7 made up the naive population, which excluded terminally differentiated effector memory CD45RA+ cells. This sample is part of a study of shared clonotypes between healthy human individuals. Data came from immunoSEQ multiplex PCR; TCRdb stores just in-frame clones and leaves some out. Of hundreds of thousands of clones listed, 80% to 95% are singletons. Germline CDR1 GTSNPN, CDR2 SVGIG (reference sequence). The CDR3 length is 13 residues. The germline V and J ends were trimmed by 3 bases and 10 bases, with 16 bases remaining between them. General observations from the study: Sampling included only blood; tissue repertoires likely differ.

This TCR was sampled from a man younger than 45 in good health. The specimen was naive CD8+ T cells sorted from blood. The chain uses TRBV30 and TRBJ2-1, with D uncertain. The CDR3 is CAWSVGVSGEQFF. As DNA, the CDR3 is TGTGCCTGGAGCGTCGGAGTATCTGGGGAGCAGTTCTTC. Complete variable domain (other parts from reference TRBV30 and TRBJ2-1): SQTIHQWPATLVQPVGSPLSLECTVEGTSNPNLYWYRQAAGRGLQLLFYSVGIGQISSEVPQNLSASRPQDRQFILSSKKLLLSDSGFYLCAWSVGVSGEQFFGPGTRLTVL.